This T cell receptor beta chain was captured in a study of vaccination effects on CD4 cells after COVID-19. The CDR3 totals 14 residues. Trimming removed 3 bases at V and 5 bases at J, with 14 bases between. CDR1 and CDR2 (germline): SGHNT, YYREEE (reference sequence). Cells that had been cultured for ten to eleven days were the source of isolated CD4+ T cells. PCR confirmed that the person was infected with SARS-CoV-2 between March and December 2020. The cohort was immunized with two doses of either the BNT162b2 or mRNA-1273 vaccine. Libraries were prepared by immunoSEQ multiplex PCR; TCRdb keeps only in-frame clonotypes and omits some of them. This sample has some 31,000 clones, with about three quarters found just once. As concerns this clone: Its antigen is not known.

Sequencing was performed on CD4+ T cells from PBMCs cultured without peptide, taken after COVID-19 vaccination. This receptor was identified in a human donor who had a prior SARS-CoV-2 infection. This chain joins TRBV5-4 and TRBJ2-5; possible D gene TRBD1, 6 bases. Here the CDR3 DNA reads TGTGCCAGCAGCTCGGACAGCAGGCGTGAGACCCAGTACTTC. It encodes CASSSDSRRETQYF.